The present T cell receptor delta chain was sequenced within a study of gamma-delta chains in newborns, infants, children (dated by TCRdb to about 2019). Broadly, across the study: According to the study title, microbial exposure causes polyclonal expansion of innate gammadelta T cells right after birth. How innate gammadelta T cell populations in human newborns were shaped by microbial exposure immediately after birth was investigated in the study.

V is pruned by 7 bases and J by 7 bases, leaving 12 bases of the junction without a gene match. According to the germline V gene, CDR1 reads TSWWSYY and CDR2 reads QGS. CDR3 length: 16 amino acids, cysteine to phenylalanine. Only the CDR3 DNA stays, 48 bases, in frame from base 1. Sequencing was performed on an Illumina MiSeq. TCRdb recomputed clones from the public reads with CATT; identical DNA rows were then combined. For this sample the table gives about 11,000 delta-chain clones, of which about 9% were detected only once. The ten largest make up roughly 8.3% of the sample. This clone was found a few times. There is no known antigen for this receptor. No base-level quality is on record; no much larger clone is a single base apart.

The rearrangement combines TRDV1 with TRDJ1, and 13 junction bases match TRDD3. The sample taken for sequencing was blood. The sequence derives from a child who was a newborn, infant or young child, either healthy, febrile or measles-vaccinated (not recorded which). The CDR3 is CALDFPNWGIRSKLIF. The DNA sequence is as follows: TGTGCTCTTGATTTCCCTAACTGGGGGATACGGAGTAAACTCATCTTT.